The 31 T cell receptor beta chains below were found in one sample sequenced in a study of blood T cell repertoires in COVID-19. Measured with immunoSEQ multiplex PCR; TCRdb has only the in-frame clones, and not every one. Of 390,000 or so clones in the sample, around four fifths were seen once. The specimen was PBMCs or T cells enriched from blood (not recorded which). Source of these receptors: a woman in her forties or fifties who had recovered from COVID-19.

This clone was picked up a small number of times. This sequence joins TRBV7-9 and TRBJ2-7, with 7 bases matching TRBD2. This CDR3 region has 12 residues. V lost 7 bases, J lost 2 bases, and 2 bases stayed unmatched. The V gene's germline CDR1 is SEHNR and CDR2 FQNEAQ (reference sequence). CDR3 bases: TGTGCCAGCACTGCGGGAGCCTACGAGCAGTACTTC. Its protein product is CASTAGAYEQYF. The full variable domain, its missing parts supplied by reference TRBV7-9 and TRBJ2-7, is DTGVSQNPRHKITKRGQNVTFRCDPISEHNRLYWYRQTLGQGPEFLTYFQNEAQLEKSRLLSDRFSAERPKGSFSTLEIQRTEQGDSAMYLCASTAGAYEQYFGPGTRLTVT.

CDR3 in amino acids: CASRTDRLADTQYF. The CDR3, as DNA: TGTGCCAGCAGGACAGACAGGCTCGCGGATACGCAGTATTTT. J is TRBJ2-3 and V is TRBV6-5; tentative D call: TRBD1 (6 bases). The CDR3 spans 14 residues. The V end lost 6 bases, the J end lost 6 bases, and 16 bases lay between the germline ends. Germline V gene data show CDR1 as MNHEY and CDR2 as SVGAGI.

The sample holds one count of this clone. This chain joins TRBV19 and TRBJ2-3; D is undetermined. The CDR3 is 14 residues long. Trimming left V 5 bases short and J 7 bases short, with 16 bases between. Germline V gene sequence: CDR1 LNHDA, CDR2 SQIVND (reference sequence). CDR3 nucleotide sequence: TGTGCCAGTAGTGCTCGACTCTCCGTTAATACGCAGTATTTT. Its translation: CASSARLSVNTQYF. Together with reference TRBV19 and TRBJ2-3, the CDR3 gives the full variable domain: DGGITQSPKYLFRKEGQNVTLSCEQNLNHDAMYWYRQDPGQGLRLIYYSQIVNDFQKGDIAEGYSVSREKKESFPLTVTSAQKNPTAFYLCASSARLSVNTQYFGPGTRLTVL.

V is TRBV15 and J is TRBJ1-5; TRBD1 matches 10 bases. With V trimmed by 5 bases and J by 5 bases, 9 bases remained unmatched. Germline V gives CDR1 LNHNV, CDR2 YYDKDF (reference sequence). This CDR3 has 16 residues. As DNA, the CDR3 is TGTGCCACCAGCGACCCGGGACAGGGGAAATATCAGCCCCAGCATTTT. Translation: CATSDPGQGKYQPQHF.

The chain recombines TRBV9 with TRBJ2-3, with D tentatively TRBD2 (5 bases). Germline CDR1 reads SGDLS; CDR2 reads YYNGEE. This CDR3 spans 15 amino acids. Trimming removed 2 bases at V and 2 bases at J, with 12 bases between. The CDR3 region has the DNA TGTGCCAGCAGCGTGGGAAGCGGAGTCACAGATACGCAGTATTTT. Translating gives CASSVGSGVTDTQYF. The full variable domain, with the rest looked up from reference TRBV9 and TRBJ2-3, is DSGVTQTPKHLITATGQRVTLRCSPRSGDLSVYWYQQSLDQGLQFLIQYYNGEERAKGNILERFSAQQFPDLHSELNLSSLELGDSALYFCASSVGSGVTDTQYFGPGTRLTVL.

This clone appeared a single time. The rearrangement links TRBV7-3 to TRBJ2-3; D may be TRBD1 (6 bases). Germline values: CDR1 SGHTA, CDR2 FQGTGA. This CDR3 is built from 13 residues. Trimming cost V 0 bases and J 8 bases, with 9 bases left between them. The CDR3 here is CASSLTGAGTQYF. DNA of the CDR3: TGTGCCAGCAGCTTAACGGGGGCTGGTACGCAGTATTTT.

The rearrangement uses TRBV19 and TRBJ1-1; D might be TRBD1 (5 bases). The length of the CDR3 is 10 residues. The V end lost 6 bases, the J end lost 8 bases, and 7 bases lay between the germline ends. Germline assignment: CDR1 LNHDA and CDR2 SQIVND (reference sequence). The CDR3 nucleotides are TGTGCCAGTAGCGGGGGGGAAGCTTTCTTT. Its protein is CASSGGEAFF.

Comments on this clone: The sample has other DNA sequences that encode this CDR3 too. The chain couples TRBV11-3 to TRBJ2-7; 7 bases align to TRBD1. In germline, CDR1 is SGHNT, CDR2 YENEEA. CDR3 length: 14 amino acids. Trimming removed 1 base from V and 2 bases from J; junction bases left unmatched: 2. The CDR3 bases are TGTGCCAGCAGCTTAGGGACAGGCCCCTACGAGCAGTACTTC. Its protein is CASSLGTGPYEQYF.

V is TRBV12-3 or TRBV12-4 and J is TRBJ1-3, with D unclear. The CDR3 length is 10 residues. V was pared by 6 bases and J by 10 bases, with 7 bases between. The CDR3 DNA follows: TGTGCCAGCAGCTTGTCTACCATATATTTT. Its translation is CASSLSTIYF.

The rearrangement joins TRBV3-1 (or the pseudogene TRBV3-2) to TRBJ1-2; a possible D gene is TRBD1 (6 bases). In germline, CDR1 is LGHDT, CDR2 YNNKEL (reference sequence). The CDR3 spans 15 residues. The V end lost 5 bases, the J end lost 4 bases, and 17 bases lay between the germline ends. The CDR3 spells CASSRDRGQGYGYTF. CDR3 coding DNA: TGTGCCAGCAGCAGGGATCGGGGACAAGGCTATGGCTACACCTTC.

The CDR3 bases are TGTGCCATCCCTAGCGGGAGGGCAGGCGAGCAGTACTTC. This encodes CAIPSGRAGEQYF. This rearrangement joins TRBV11-3 to TRBJ2-7, with 12 bases aligning to TRBD2. The CDR3 totals 13 residues. V was pared by 10 bases and J by 6 bases, with 7 bases of the junction left unmatched. Germline assignment: CDR1 SGHNT and CDR2 YENEEA.

This clone has just a few counts. The rearrangement joins TRBV30 to TRBJ1-2; perhaps TRBD1 as D (5 bases). The ends were cut back, 0 bases at V and 2 bases at J, with 13 bases in the middle. The V gene's germline CDR1 is GTSNPN and CDR2 SVGIG (reference sequence). The CDR3 is 15 residues long. The CDR3 protein is CAWSVSAGKNYGYTF. CDR3 nucleotide sequence: TGTGCCTGGAGTGTATCGGCAGGGAAGAACTATGGCTACACCTTC.

The V and J genes are TRBV5-1 and TRBJ1-1; 7 bases align to TRBD1. V shed 4 bases and J 3 bases; nucleotides not matched to a gene: 6. Germline lookup yields CDR1 SGHRS and CDR2 YFSETQ. This CDR3 spans 14 amino acids. CDR3 sequence reads: CASSLQGQDTEAFF. In DNA form, the CDR3 reads TGCGCCAGCAGCCTACAGGGGCAAGACACTGAAGCTTTCTTT.

This chain connects TRBV5-8 to TRBJ1-2, with a tentative D call TRBD1 (6 bases). V was clipped by 3 bases and J by 7 bases, with 25 bases between them. There are 17 residues in the CDR3. Germline V gives CDR1 SGHTS, CDR2 YDEGEE. The CDR3 is CASSYFSKTGPRGGYTF. The CDR3 DNA follows: TGTGCCAGCAGCTATTTTTCGAAGACAGGTCCACGGGGTGGCTACACCTTC.

This clone turned up a few times. This rearrangement joins TRBV27 to TRBJ1-3, with a weak D call TRBD1 (5 bases). Between the trimmed V and J ends, which lost 5 bases and 0 bases, there was a span of 14 bases. The CDR3 has 16 amino acids. The germline gives CDR1 MNHEY, CDR2 SMNVEV (reference sequence). The DNA of the CDR3 is TGTGCCAGCAGTCAGGGCAGGGTGAGCTCTGGAAACACCATATATTTT. Translating gives CASSQGRVSSGNTIYF.

The chain recombines TRBV7-2 with TRBJ1-2; the D gene is possibly TRBD1 (6 bases). The CDR3 length is 13 residues. Germline lookup yields CDR1 SGHTA and CDR2 FQGNSA. Trimming pared 3 bases from V and 4 bases from J, leaving 9 bases between. The CDR3 loop reads CASSFARGYGYTF. For the CDR3, the DNA is TGTGCCAGCAGCTTTGCCAGGGGCTATGGCTACACCTTC.

The V call is TRBV3-1 (or the pseudogene TRBV3-2), the J call TRBJ2-5, with a tentative D call TRBD1 (6 bases). V was pared by 6 bases and J by 5 bases, with 13 bases between. In germline, CDR1 is LGHDT, CDR2 YNNKEL (reference sequence). This CDR3 is built from 13 residues. The CDR3 loop reads CASSAQGDETQYF. Written as DNA, the CDR3 is TGTGCCAGCAGTGCACAGGGAGATGAGACCCAGTACTTC.

The chain has TRBV9 and TRBJ1-2; D is uncertain. V was clipped by 0 bases and J by 2 bases, with 11 bases between them. The CDR3 spans 15 residues. Germline V gene sequence: CDR1 SGDLS, CDR2 YYNGEE. CDR3: CASSVGLSQNYGYTF. CDR3 coding DNA: TGTGCCAGCAGCGTAGGTCTCAGTCAAAACTATGGCTACACCTTC.

The chain joins TRBV4-2 to TRBJ2-3, with TRBD2 matching over 10 bases. With V trimmed by 2 bases and J by 1 base, 0 bases remained unmatched. This CDR3 is built from 15 residues. CDR1 is LGHNA, CDR2 YNFKEQ, per germline. The DNA for the CDR3 is TGTGCCAGCAGCCAAACTAGCGGGGGCACAGATACGCAGTATTTT. This sequence encodes CASSQTSGGTDTQYF.

The chain joins TRBV28 to TRBJ2-2; 8 bases line up with TRBD2. This CDR3 has 18 amino acids. Trimming removed 8 bases from V and 4 bases from J; junction bases left unmatched: 18. Germline V gene sequence: CDR1 MDHEN, CDR2 SYDVKM. In DNA form, the CDR3 reads TGTGCCAGCTCCCCCGACAAGCGGGAGCTTCGGGGCACCGGGGAGCTGTTTTTT. Its protein is CASSPDKRELRGTGELFF.

The gene calls are TRBV7-9 and TRBJ1-1; maybe TRBD1 (6 bases). The germline V and J ends were trimmed by 2 bases and 6 bases, with 19 bases remaining between them. The CDR3 contains 16 residues. Germline V gives CDR1 SEHNR, CDR2 FQNEAQ (reference sequence). The CDR3 spells CASSLRGQGRGSEAFF. The DNA of the CDR3 is TGTGCCAGCAGCTTAAGGGGTCAGGGGAGGGGATCTGAAGCTTTCTTT.

The chain recombines TRBV7-7 with TRBJ2-5, with D perhaps matching TRBD1 (6 bases). Germline values: CDR1 SSHAT, CDR2 FNYEAQ (reference sequence). The CDR3 is 14 amino acids. V lost 3 bases and J lost 5, with 13 bases in between. CDR3 loop: CASSFSGARETQYF. The CDR3 nucleotides read TGTGCCAGCAGCTTCTCAGGGGCTCGGGAGACCCAGTACTTC.

This clone appeared a single time. V and J are TRBV4-3 and TRBJ1-3; 8 bases line up with TRBD1. The V and J ends lost 1 base and 0 bases, in that order; junction bases with no gene match: 5. CDR1 and CDR2 (germline): LGHNA, YSLEER. The CDR3 is made up of 17 amino acids. The chain's CDR3 is CASSQVGTGGSGNTIYF. DNA for the CDR3: TGCGCCAGCAGCCAAGTCGGGACAGGAGGCTCTGGAAACACCATATATTTT.

The count of this clone is one. The chain combines TRBV2 with TRBJ1-2, with 7 nucleotides matching TRBD1. The CDR3 loop spans 14 amino acids. Germline lookup yields CDR1 SNHLY and CDR2 FYNNEI. The trim removed 7 bases at V and 2 bases at J, leaving 7 bases unmatched. CDR3 nucleotide sequence: TGTGCCAGCACGTCACAACAGGGGAACTATGGCTACACCTTC. It translates to CASTSQQGNYGYTF. Using reference TRBV2 and TRBJ1-2 for the parts outside the CDR3, the full variable domain is EPEVTQTPSHQVTQMGQEVILRCVPISNHLYFYWYRQILGQKVEFLVSFYNNEISEKSEIFDDQFSVERPDGSNFTLKIRSTKLEDSAMYFCASTSQQGNYGYTFGSGTRLTVV.

The gene calls are TRBV12-3 or TRBV12-4 and TRBJ1-6; 7 bases align to TRBD1. This CDR3 contains 13 residues. After removal of 7 bases from V and 9 bases from J, the junction contained 6 bases not matched to a gene. CDR3 in DNA: TGTGCCAGCACCACCGGGACAGTTTCACCCCTCCACTTT. Translating it yields CASTTGTVSPLHF.

This rearrangement joins TRBV27 to TRBJ1-2, with TRBD1 matching over 8 bases. The germline V gene encodes CDR1 MNHEY and CDR2 SMNVEV (reference sequence). V trimming: 6 bases; J trimming: 10 bases; junction bases outside the gene matches: 10. The CDR3 runs 13 residues. The CDR3 protein is CASRSWTGFAYTF. The CDR3, as DNA: TGTGCCAGCAGAAGCTGGACAGGGTTTGCCTACACCTTC.

The chain links TRBV27 to TRBJ1-1; 8 nucleotides align to TRBD1. After removal of 8 bases from V and 8 bases from J, the junction contained 10 bases not matched to a gene. CDR1 is MNHEY and CDR2 is SMNVEV in the germline V gene (reference sequence). CDR3 length: 13 amino acids. Here the CDR3 reads CASQTDRAREAFF. The CDR3 nucleotides are TGTGCCAGCCAAACGGACAGGGCCCGAGAAGCTTTCTTT.

V and J are TRBV4-3 and TRBJ1-6; TRBD1 matches at 10 bases. The V gene's germline CDR1 is LGHNA and CDR2 YSLEER. The CDR3 length is 15 residues. J was trimmed by 8 bases and V by 4 bases; bases with no gene match: 5. In nucleotides, the CDR3 is TGCGCCAGCAGCCCGAGTGGACAGGGGGATTCACCCCTCCACTTT. Translated, it gives CASSPSGQGDSPLHF.

A few counts support this clone. The chain uses TRBV29-1 and TRBJ1-1; D possibly corresponds to TRBD1 (5 bases). V dropped 8 bases and J dropped 0 bases, with 16 bases sitting between them. Germline values: CDR1 SQVTM, CDR2 ANQGSEA. This CDR3 is built from 14 residues. CDR3 sequence reads: CSTSPGGMNTEAFF. CDR3 sequence (DNA): TGCAGCACGTCCCCCGGGGGGATGAACACTGAAGCTTTCTTT.

This chain connects TRBV9 to TRBJ2-2, with a possible D match to TRBD1 (5 bases). The V end lost 3 bases, the J end lost 2 bases, and 14 bases lay between the germline ends. Germline V gives CDR1 SGDLS, CDR2 YYNGEE. The CDR3 is 16 amino acids. The CDR3 nucleotides are TGTGCCAGCAGCGCACGAGGACAAGTTAACACCGGGGAGCTGTTTTTT. This encodes CASSARGQVNTGELFF. The full variable domain, rest sourced from reference TRBV9 and TRBJ2-2, is DSGVTQTPKHLITATGQRVTLRCSPRSGDLSVYWYQQSLDQGLQFLIQYYNGEERAKGNILERFSAQQFPDLHSELNLSSLELGDSALYFCASSARGQVNTGELFFGEGSRLTVL.

This clone was seen just once. The chain couples TRBV18 to TRBJ1-2, with D possibly matching TRBD1 (5 bases). Deletions cut 2 bases from V and 6 bases from J, with 13 bases between. Germline V gene lookup returns CDR1 KGHSH and CDR2 LQKENI. This CDR3 is 14 amino acids long. The DNA for the CDR3 is TGTGCCAGCTCACCAAACAGGTCCCCTGATGGCTACACCTTC. Translated, it gives CASSPNRSPDGYTF. Drawing the rest from reference TRBV18 and TRBJ1-2, the complete variable domain is NAGVMQNPRHLVRRRGQEARLRCSPMKGHSHVYWYRQLPEEGLKFMVYLQKENIIDESGMPKERFSAEFPKEGPSILRIQQVVRGDSAAYFCASSPNRSPDGYTFGSGTRLTVV.